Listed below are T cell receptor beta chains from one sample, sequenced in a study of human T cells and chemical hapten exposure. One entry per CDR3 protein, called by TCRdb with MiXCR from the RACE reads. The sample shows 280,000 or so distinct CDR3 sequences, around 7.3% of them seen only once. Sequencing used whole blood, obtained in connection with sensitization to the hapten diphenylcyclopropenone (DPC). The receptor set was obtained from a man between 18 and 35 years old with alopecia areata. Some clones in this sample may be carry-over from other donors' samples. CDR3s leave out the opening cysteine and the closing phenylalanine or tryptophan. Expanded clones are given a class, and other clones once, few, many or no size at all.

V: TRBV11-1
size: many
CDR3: ASSGSSGNTIY

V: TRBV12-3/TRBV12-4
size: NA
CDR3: ASSLLRDRRGTEAF

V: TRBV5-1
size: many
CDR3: ASSFMGLETQY

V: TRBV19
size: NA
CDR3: ASRGGGWETQY

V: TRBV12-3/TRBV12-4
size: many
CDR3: ASSVSNYGYT

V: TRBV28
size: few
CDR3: ASSEPGAGDTEAF

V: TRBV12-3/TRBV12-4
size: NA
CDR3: ASSLSGGTTELV

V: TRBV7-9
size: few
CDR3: ASSLPGRQPQH

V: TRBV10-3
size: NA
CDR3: AIGGLETQY

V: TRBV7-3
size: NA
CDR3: ASSLDGSYNSPLH

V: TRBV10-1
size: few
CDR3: ASSEGRRGNTEAF

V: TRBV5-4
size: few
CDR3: ASSLAGGYSDGYT

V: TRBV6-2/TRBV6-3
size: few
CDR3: ASSYPPTGGMNTEAF

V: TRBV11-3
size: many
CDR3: ASSSSGLAGGSDTQY

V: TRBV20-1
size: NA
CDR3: SAITSGESIDTQY

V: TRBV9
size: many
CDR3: ASSSRALGLLNEQF

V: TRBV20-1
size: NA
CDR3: SARDLAGGGEKLF

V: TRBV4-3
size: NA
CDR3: ASSQDAGGHEKLF

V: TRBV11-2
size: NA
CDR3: ASSFLGSSYNSPLH

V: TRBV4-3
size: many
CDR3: ASSQDPGVRTEAF

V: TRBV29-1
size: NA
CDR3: SVSQTGGWEQY

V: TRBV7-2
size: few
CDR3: ASSQNSGGAETQY

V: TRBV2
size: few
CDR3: ASSVNYEQY

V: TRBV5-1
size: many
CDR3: ASSLAGRGDIQY

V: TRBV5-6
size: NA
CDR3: ASSWGLADKETQY

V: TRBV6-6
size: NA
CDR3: ASSPRRVNPNYGYT

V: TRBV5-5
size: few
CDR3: ASSLSGLSNTGELF

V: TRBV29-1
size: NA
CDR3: SVDLTGAENTEAF

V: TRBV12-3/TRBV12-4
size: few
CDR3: ASNGFHFTDTQY

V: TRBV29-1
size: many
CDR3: SVPSGVAYTEAF

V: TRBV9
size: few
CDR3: ASSAGTGKYNSPLH

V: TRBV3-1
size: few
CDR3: ASSQNRPDTIY

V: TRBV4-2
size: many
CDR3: ASSQDEGMNTEAF

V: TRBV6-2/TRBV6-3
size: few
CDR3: ASSTGQPSFNYGYT

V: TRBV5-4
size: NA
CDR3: ASSTGGSSPLH

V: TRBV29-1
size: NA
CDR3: SVVKGPSGGYT

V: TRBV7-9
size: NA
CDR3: ASSFSSGQGVSGTQY

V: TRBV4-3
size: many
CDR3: ASSQEVRGINTIY

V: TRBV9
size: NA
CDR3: DSTPGTHNEKLF